These T cell receptor beta chains were read from a single sample in a study of blood T cell repertoires in COVID-19. Clones were read by immunoSEQ multiplex PCR, and TCRdb kept only the in-frame ones, dropping some. Of some 200,000 clones listed, 80% to 90% were seen once; the top ten hold nearly 5%. What was sequenced was PBMCs or T cells enriched from blood (not recorded which). The receptors come from a woman aged 45-60 years who had been exposed to COVID-19. CDR3s include the opening cysteine and the closing phenylalanine or tryptophan. Each record gives: D gene, V gene, J gene, clone size, CDR3 protein, CDR3 DNA. D genes are given only for firm matches. A clone size is listed for some rows: how often the clone was seen (once, few, many), or a class if it is expanded.

>TRBD1|TRBV7-2|TRBJ2-3|-
CASSLSPGGPWYF
TGTGCCAGCAGCTTAAGTCCAGGGGGACCGTGGTATTTT
>-|TRBV6-1|TRBJ1-4|-
CASSESAGNEKLFF
TGTGCCAGCAGTGAGTCAGCCGGGAATGAAAAACTGTTTTTT
>-|TRBV7-6|TRBJ1-4|-
CASSLAGSNEKLFF
TGTGCCAGCAGCTTAGCGGGCAGTAATGAAAAACTGTTTTTT
>-|TRBV5-6|TRBJ2-6|few
CASSLARGSGANVLTF
TGTGCCAGCAGCTTGGCCCGGGGGAGTGGGGCCAACGTCCTGACTTTC
>-|TRBV3-1/TRBV3-2|TRBJ1-1|-
CATVSRNTEAFF
TGTGCCACCGTATCTCGGAACACTGAAGCTTTCTTT
>-|TRBV18|TRBJ1-1|-
CASSGHRDTEAFF
TGTGCCAGCTCAGGCCACCGGGACACTGAAGCTTTCTTT
>-|TRBV7-2|TRBJ1-1|-
CASSLRGWGLEAFF
TGTGCCAGCAGCTTACGAGGATGGGGGCTCGAAGCTTTCTTT
>-|TRBV4-3|TRBJ2-2|-
CASSLSGQGAGELFF
TGCGCCAGCAGCCTATCCGGCCAAGGGGCCGGGGAGCTGTTTTTT
>TRBD1|TRBV6-6|TRBJ1-2|-
CASSYPTGLNYGYTF
TGTGCCAGCAGTTACCCGACAGGGCTCAACTATGGCTACACCTTC
>-|TRBV6-1|TRBJ1-1|-
CASSERRGGGNTEAFF
TGTGCCAGCAGTGAGCGACGTGGTGGCGGGAACACTGAAGCTTTCTTT
>-|TRBV5-1|TRBJ2-7|many
CASSLTRSTYEQYF
TGCGCCAGCAGCCTGACTAGATCAACATACGAGCAGTACTTC
>-|TRBV6-5|TRBJ1-1|few
CASRRGHTEAFF
TGTGCCAGCAGACGAGGGCACACTGAAGCTTTCTTT
>-|TRBV4-3|TRBJ1-6|-
CASSQVQNSPLHF
TGCGCCAGCAGCCAAGTACAGAACTCACCCCTCCACTTT
>-|TRBV28|TRBJ2-2|-
CASSLLTRGRKNTGELFF
TGTGCCAGCAGTTTACTAACCAGGGGAAGGAAGAACACCGGGGAGCTGTTTTTT
>-|TRBV9|TRBJ1-2|-
CASSVGGVANYGYTF
TGTGCCAGCAGCGTTGGAGGGGTTGCTAACTATGGCTACACCTTC
>-|TRBV5-1|TRBJ1-3|once
CASRQGSGNTIYF
TGCGCCAGCAGGCAGGGTTCTGGAAACACCATATATTTT
>-|TRBV28|TRBJ1-1|-
CASSLFVRGGWTEAFF
TGTGCCAGCAGTTTATTCGTCAGGGGCGGATGGACTGAAGCTTTCTTT
>TRBD1|TRBV6-5|TRBJ1-1|-
CASRLGQGNTEAFF
TGTGCCAGCAGATTGGGACAGGGGAACACTGAAGCTTTCTTT
>TRBD1|TRBV7-9|TRBJ1-2|-
CASSLTPGQGVGYGYTF
TGTGCCAGCAGCTTAACCCCGGGACAGGGGGTCGGCTATGGCTACACCTTC
>-|TRBV4-1|TRBJ1-2|-
CASSQDGGLPSAGYTF
TGCGCCAGCAGCCAAGATGGTGGGCTCCCCTCGGCTGGCTACACCTTC
>TRBD1|TRBV19|TRBJ1-1|-
CASSPWTGGNAEAFF
TGTGCCAGTAGTCCCTGGACAGGGGGAAACGCTGAAGCTTTCTTT
>TRBD2|TRBV19|TRBJ2-5|-
CASSSPRTSGGQETQYF
TGTGCCAGTAGTTCACCCCGGACTAGCGGGGGGCAAGAGACCCAGTACTTC
>-|TRBV11-3|TRBJ1-1|-
CASSPGAGNTEAFF
TGTGCCAGCAGCCCGGGAGCGGGAAACACTGAAGCTTTCTTT
>-|TRBV12-3/TRBV12-4|TRBJ1-4|-
CASTRTRQEKLFF
TGTGCCAGCACTAGGACGAGACAGGAAAAACTGTTTTTT
>-|TRBV28|TRBJ1-4|-
CASDEGGYNEKLFF
TGTGCCAGCGATGAAGGGGGTTATAATGAAAAACTGTTTTTT
>-|TRBV10-3|TRBJ2-3|once
CAIRARVGGADTQYF
TGTGCCATCAGAGCCCGGGTTGGAGGTGCAGATACGCAGTATTTT